The table lists the clone carrying this T cell receptor beta chain with a few counts. What it binds is not known. These data come from a study of cytomegalovirus exposure and HLA in healthy donors. General study points: There were reportedly fewer N-insertions in an Asian-associated ancestry cluster than the roughly 700-donor mean, in a later analysis. Presence/absence analyses rested on an assumption that sequencing depth was roughly uniform across donors.

The study ran its PCR with 60 Vbeta and 13 Jbeta primers. In the authors' workflow: Some 10 million shared chains were among the roughly 80 million unique TCR beta chains that a later analysis counted. Clones were sequenced by immunoSEQ multiplex PCR, and TCRdb holds only the in-frame ones, with some missing. V and J calls and clone size are those listed in that table; D and trimming were worked out from the DNA. The table includes about 130,000 clones, over 9.5% detected once. Material: PBMCs. The clonotype originates from a woman aged 18-29 years in good health and CMV-seropositive.

CDR3 DNA sequence: TGTGCCAGCAGTCGGTCGGGGGGGAGCTCCTACGAGCAGTACTTC. It yields the protein CASSRSGGSSYEQYF. The chain links TRBV7-2 to TRBJ2-7; TRBD2 matches 8 bases. This CDR3 has 15 residues. V dropped 6 bases and J dropped 0; count of bases not matched to a gene: 7. The germline CDR1 and CDR2 sequences are SGHTA and FQGNSA.